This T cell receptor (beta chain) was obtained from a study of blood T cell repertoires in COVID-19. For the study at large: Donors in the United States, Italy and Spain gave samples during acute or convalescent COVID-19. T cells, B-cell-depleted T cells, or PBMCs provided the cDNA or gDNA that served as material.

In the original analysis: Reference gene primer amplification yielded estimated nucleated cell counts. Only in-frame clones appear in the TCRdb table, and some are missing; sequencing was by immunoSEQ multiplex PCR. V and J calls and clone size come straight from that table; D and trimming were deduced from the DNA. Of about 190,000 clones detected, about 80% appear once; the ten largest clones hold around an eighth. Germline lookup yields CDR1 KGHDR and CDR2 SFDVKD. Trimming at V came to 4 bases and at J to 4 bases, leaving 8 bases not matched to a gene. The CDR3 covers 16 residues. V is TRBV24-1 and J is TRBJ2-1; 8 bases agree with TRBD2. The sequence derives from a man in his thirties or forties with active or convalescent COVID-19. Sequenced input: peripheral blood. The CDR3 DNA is TGTGCCACCAGTGACCTGGGACTAGGGAGTTACAATGAGCAGTTCTTC. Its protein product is CATSDLGLGSYNEQFF.